This T cell receptor (beta chain) was identified in a study of cytomegalovirus exposure and HLA in healthy donors (TCRdb year 2017). Background for the entire study: An earlier analysis of 587 of the donors reported over 250 Gb of sequence data and around 100 million unique TCR beta sequences obtained from about 179 million T cells. A later genetic analysis used genome-wide SNP genotypes for about 60% of the roughly 700 donors, treating that subset as a discovery cohort. Rather than using new phenotypic data, the later analysis identified candidate immune exposures from TCR beta sequences and from how often those sequences occurred across donors. Among the roughly 400 genotyped donors, around 81% belonged to the genetic ancestry cluster associated with self-reported Caucasian donors. Donor age, sex, ethnicity and CMV serostatus were collected together with the repertoire data. Because of strong linkage in the cohort, five DR-DQ haplotypes were treated as single units for association and clustering. The number of typed donors differed by locus: about 620-630 for A, B, C, DRB1 and DQB1; 500 to 550 for DQA1; fewer than 610 for DPA1; and approximately 450 for DPB1. Among about 400 genotyped donors of the cohort, an average of approximately 220,000 unique TCR beta nucleotide sequences was sequenced per donor, of which approximately 19% were non-productive. HLA typing covered class I and class II loci at four-digit resolution. Besides the first cohort of about 730 subjects, a separate validation cohort made up of over a hundred different subjects was used. Using immunosequencing, the study profiled T cell repertoires from approximately 700 subjects and related those repertoires to cytomegalovirus serostatus. All discovery cohort repertoires had been generated using a single sequencing platform. Approximately 300 gigabases of sequencing data and around 85 million unique TCR sequences made up an early release that covered several hundred HLA-typed donors. A later analysis re-examined previously published TCR beta repertoires from more than 550 donors and added high-resolution HLA genotyping to investigate patterns of TCR occurrence. The study was designed to test whether signatures of past pathogen exposure could be identified by cataloging public T cell receptors. High-throughput TCR immunosequencing, statistical association of individual TCRs with disease status, and machine learning were combined to predict cytomegalovirus infection status. An earlier analysis of 587 of the donors used high-throughput TCR beta sequencing to judge whether each TCR beta V gene segment behaved as functional or pseudogenic. Study-level results and caveats: Across donors, most TCR sequences were observed very rarely, whereas some public TCRs were present in many individuals. The study listed 150 to 200 TCR beta chains as associated with cytomegalovirus. In an earlier analysis of roughly 560 of the donors, most TCR beta V segments were observed in productive rearrangements about 87% or about 30% of the time, broadly matching IMGT annotations. It was suggested by the authors that the approach could potentially be generalized to other disease states and immunological phenotypes. A cluster of highly shared sequence variants was judged likely to represent a technical artifact of the sequencing pipeline. Because counts were too low, 15 to 20 rarely observed V segments, including chromosome 9 orphons, were excluded from the earlier analysis of roughly 580 of the donors. Correlated functional status among segregating V segments might reflect linkage disequilibrium, but an unknown experimental factor could not be ruled out. HLA typing was unavailable for some donors at each locus, so association tests used only the typed subset. Compared with equally common non-associated chains, HLA-associated TCR beta chains in a later analysis were more clonally expanded and had lower generation probabilities. Immune exposure information for the cohort was limited to CMV serostatus. Strong co-occurrence of HLA alleles, especially DR and DQ, made assigning TCR associations to individual alleles difficult. In vitro tests confirmed that a few of the cytomegalovirus-associated TCR beta chains recognize cytomegalovirus antigens. The 87-base-pair reads could not distinguish some IMGT-functional V segments, including TRBV6-2 and TRBV6-3, so those segments were excluded. At a false discovery rate of 0.05, a later analysis linked roughly 17,000 TCR beta sequences to specific HLA alleles. V-gene and J-gene trimming of TCR beta chains was associated with a missense DCLRE1C variant in a later genetic analysis, and the association was replicated in an independent cohort. Only TCR beta chains were sequenced in this cohort, and the absence of alpha or paired-chain data limited detectable features. Sequencing depth was assumed to be roughly uniform across donors in the presence/absence analyses, though that assumption may not hold. A further reported finding was that TCR beta sequences accurately predicted the HLA-A and HLA-B alleles for most subjects in the first cohort. A later genetic analysis reported fewer N-insertions in productive TCRs among donors in an Asian-associated ancestry cluster than the approximately 700-donor mean. According to a later analysis, TCR association rates differed among HLA loci, with DRB1 alleles showing the most associated TCRs and HLA-C alleles showing the fewest. Cytomegalovirus status was reported to be diagnosed by the classifier with high specificity and sensitivity in both the original and validation cohorts. Most CMV-associated TCR beta chains appeared to be HLA-restricted in a later analysis, and the HLA associations seemed to be driven largely by CMV exposure. A later analysis reported that several top co-occurrence clusters appeared linked to parvovirus B19, influenza, CMV and Epstein-Barr virus.

The cohort consisted of fewer than 700 healthy bone marrow donors. All cohort members were sampled while nominally healthy, although unrecorded immune exposures were likely present. The donor was CMV seronegative and was included in the group of hundreds of seronegative cohort members. A peripheral blood sample was collected from each donor, and TCR beta sequencing was performed on peripheral blood mononuclear cells. The Qiagen DNeasy Blood Extraction Kit was used to extract genomic DNA from the blood cell samples. Trimming takes 5 bases from V and 5 bases from J, and the germline ends sit 12 bases apart. The germline V gene sets CDR1 to SNHLY and CDR2 to FYNNEI. Spanning cysteine to phenylalanine, the CDR3 consists of 14 amino acids. Only the CDR3 part of the read is kept: 42 bases, read in frame from the first base. This clone has more than one count but fewer than ten. Its recognized antigen is unknown. Base qualities are missing; no much larger clone stands one base away.

Library preparation was by the immunoSEQ multiplex PCR assay. A mixture of 60 forward primers for TCR Vbeta segments and 13 reverse primers for TCR Jbeta segments was used in the multiplex PCR. The CDR3 region of rearranged TCR beta genes was amplified from genomic DNA with a multiplex PCR assay. Amplified TCR beta libraries were sequenced as 87-base-pair reads on the Illumina HiSeq System. In the original analysis: Across the 640 or so repertoires, a later analysis counted tens of millions of unique TCR beta chains, around 11 million of which were shared by at least two donors. Raw reads were error-corrected and collapsed into unique sequences with a nearest-neighbor algorithm that merged closely related sequences to remove PCR and sequencing errors. CDR3 sequences were aligned to IMGT reference sequences to assign V, D and J gene segments. Each retained sequence needed at least a six-nucleotide match to both a V gene segment and a J gene segment. Rearrangements were called productive when the CDR3 lacked stop codons and stayed in frame with V and J; all others were non-productive. CDR3 was defined by IMGT convention, running from the second conserved V-encoded cysteine to the conserved J-encoded phenylalanine. The earlier analysis of a few hundred of the donors excluded sequences that lacked an unambiguous match to a single V gene segment. In an earlier analysis of a few hundred of the donors, V segments were called functional above 56.7% productive rearrangements and were called segregating when the between-donor standard deviation exceeded 5%. A statistical classification framework was built for diagnosing cytomegalovirus status from the catalog of TCR beta chain sequences. A later analysis assigned V and J genes by comparing TCR nucleotide sequences with IMGT/GENE-DB human TR gene sequences. A later analysis assigned CDR3 sequences and most-parsimonious VDJ recombination scenarios with the TCRdist pipeline. In a later analysis, each TCR beta chain was defined by its CDR3 amino acid sequence together with its V-gene family, and reads without a unique V-gene family were excluded. A later analysis removed 550 to 700 highly shared, low-generation-probability nucleotide sequences to deal with suspected cross-contamination and a sequencing artifact. A later analysis calculated a clonal expansion index for each public chain from normalized within-repertoire ranks of inferred template counts. Generation probabilities in a later analysis came from a VDJ recombination model fitted to out-of-frame rearrangements, and those results were checked against IGoR. A later analysis scored TCR-TCR, TCR-HLA and TCR-CMV co-occurrence with hypergeometric tests, applying a repertoire-size bias correction to TCR pairs. False discovery rates were estimated in a later analysis by permuting HLA or CMV assignments 20 times. In a later analysis, co-occurring TCRs were grouped using DBSCAN, with TCRdist sequence similarity added in when clustering inside HLA-allele-positive subsets. Repertoires with fewer than 30,000 or more than 120,000 public chains, plus five repertoires with anomalous nucleotide sharing, were excluded from co-occurrence clustering. TCRdb mirrors the immuneACCESS table, restricted to in-frame sequences. Some clones are absent from its copies; in checked studies, under half trace to an unresolved V gene, and the reason for the others is unknown. V and J calls and clone size come straight from that table; D and trimming were deduced from the DNA. This sample has around 130,000 clones in its table, and about 69% of those were observed once. The ten biggest clones cover roughly 3.1% of the sample.

This receptor chain uses TRBV2 and TRBJ2-2; too little of a D gene remains to name it. The clonotype comes from a man aged 25-45 years in good health and CMV-seronegative. The sample taken for sequencing was PBMCs. At the DNA level, the sequence is TGTGCCAGCAGTCTAGTCCTAGGAACCGGGGAGCTGTTTTTT. This codes for CASSLVLGTGELFF.